The 9 T cell receptor beta chains reported below all come from one sample, sequenced in a study of shared clonotypes between healthy human individuals. The protocol was immunoSEQ multiplex PCR, while the TCRdb copy is restricted to in-frame clones and leaves out a portion. The sample lists around 1.4 million clones; around 98.5% were seen once. Sequencing was carried out using naive CD4+ T cells sorted from blood. Indicated subset: CD45RA+ positively selected. Source of these receptors: a man aged 25-45 years in good health.

This chain joins TRBV7-2 and TRBJ2-5; 11 bases match TRBD2. The length of the CDR3 is 16 residues. J lost 4 bases, V lost 2 bases, and 6 bases had no gene match. Germline V gives CDR1 SGHTA, CDR2 FQGNSA. CDR3 protein: CASSLQRTSGRETQYF. In DNA form, the CDR3 reads TGTGCCAGCAGCTTACAGCGGACTAGCGGGCGAGAGACCCAGTACTTC.

The chain recombines TRBV9 with TRBJ1-1; no clear D. The CDR3 spans 14 residues. Trimming shortened V by 3 bases and J by 9 bases, and 18 bases separated the two germline ends. Germline V gives CDR1 SGDLS, CDR2 YYNGEE. CDR3 sequence (DNA): TGTGCCAGCAGCGCTCCCGGACGGGCAACAAAAGCTTTCTTT. Translating it yields CASSAPGRATKAFF.

The chain combines TRBV28 with TRBJ2-1, with no clear D. Germline values: CDR1 MDHEN, CDR2 SYDVKM. The CDR3 extends over 13 amino acids. V dropped 4 bases and J dropped 6 bases, with 10 bases sitting between them. The CDR3 DNA follows: TGTGCCAGCAGTTCAGCCTCTAGCAATGAGCAGTTCTTC. Its translation is CASSSASSNEQFF.

The chain carries TRBV28 and TRBJ1-4, with 10 bases that match TRBD1. This CDR3 contains 17 residues. Looked up from germline, CDR1 is MDHEN and CDR2 is SYDVKM. With V trimmed by 5 bases and J by 5 bases, 11 bases remained unmatched. The CDR3 is CASSPGTGVARNEKLFF. For the CDR3, the DNA is TGTGCCAGCAGTCCCGGGACAGGGGTGGCCCGCAATGAAAAACTGTTTTTT.

The chain employs TRBV18 and TRBJ2-5; D is ambiguous. CDR3 length: 14 residues. The V end was cut by 2 bases, the J end by 2 bases, with 9 bases between. In germline, CDR1 is KGHSH, CDR2 LQKENI. CDR3 amino acids: CASSPSIGQETQYF. CDR3 coding DNA: TGTGCCAGCTCACCATCAATCGGGCAAGAGACCCAGTACTTC.

The chain recombines TRBV5-1 with TRBJ2-1; D unclear. The ends were cut back, 0 bases at V and 7 bases at J, with 11 bases in the middle. This CDR3 region has 14 residues. CDR1 is SGHRS and CDR2 is YFSETQ in the germline V gene. CDR3 bases: TGCGCCAGCAGCTTGGGCACCCCGGCGAATGAGCAGTTCTTC. It encodes CASSLGTPANEQFF.

The chain employs TRBV29-1 and TRBJ2-1; 10 bases match TRBD2. Looked up from germline, CDR1 is SQVTM and CDR2 is ANQGSEA. This CDR3 has 13 amino acids. The trim removed 8 bases at V and 4 bases at J, leaving 5 bases unmatched. CDR3 residues: CSIETSGYNEQFF. The CDR3 region has the DNA TGCAGCATAGAGACTAGCGGGTACAATGAGCAGTTCTTC.

The chain carries TRBV5-1 and TRBJ2-1; perhaps TRBD2 as D (5 bases). Trimming shortened V by 5 bases and J by 7 bases, and 16 bases separated the two germline ends. CDR1 is SGHRS and CDR2 is YFSETQ in the germline V gene. The CDR3 contains 14 residues. The chain's CDR3 is CASRSGRLPNEQFF. The DNA of the CDR3 is TGCGCCAGCAGAAGTGGGAGACTGCCTAATGAGCAGTTCTTC.

V and J are TRBV14 and TRBJ2-7; D is perhaps TRBD1 (6 bases). V dropped 1 base and J dropped 6 bases, with 13 bases sitting between them. Germline loops: CDR1 SGHDN, CDR2 FVKESK. The CDR3 sequence is 14 residues long. The CDR3 region is CASSQVVQGGEQYF. CDR3 bases: TGTGCCAGCAGCCAAGTTGTACAGGGTGGCGAGCAGTACTTC.